Listed below are T cell receptor beta chains from one sample, sequenced in a study of PD-1 blockade in classical Hodgkin lymphoma. Measured with immunoSEQ multiplex PCR; TCRdb has only the in-frame clones, and not every one. The sample includes 10,000 to 15,000 clones, roughly 80% of them seen just once. The sample was CD8+ T cells from blood, taken at baseline. These TCRs come from a human donor with classical Hodgkin lymphoma. The CDR3 runs from the conserved cysteine through the conserved F or W. Each record gives: J gene, V gene, D gene, clone size, CDR3 DNA, CDR3 protein. A D gene is named only where the DNA matches it firmly. Clone size appears in some rows only: once, few, many, or a class for an expanded clone.

j_gene: TRBJ2-5; v_gene: TRBV11-3; d_gene: -; abundance: -; CDR3nt: TGTGCCAGCAGTGACCCGGCGCAGGGAGAAGAGACCCAGTACTTC; CDR3aa: CASSDPAQGEETQYF
j_gene: TRBJ2-3; v_gene: TRBV6-6; d_gene: TRBD1; abundance: -; CDR3nt: TGTGCCAGCACATCGGGACAGCCTTTGGATACGCAGTATTTT; CDR3aa: CASTSGQPLDTQYF
j_gene: TRBJ2-3; v_gene: TRBV9; d_gene: TRBD2; abundance: -; CDR3nt: TGTGCCAGCAGCGTTGGGGTGACTAGCGGCAGGGAGTATTTT; CDR3aa: CASSVGVTSGREYF
j_gene: TRBJ1-2; v_gene: TRBV7-9; d_gene: -; abundance: -; CDR3nt: TGTGCCAGCAGCCCCGTTAGGGGTGAGTGGGACTATGGCTACACCTTC; CDR3aa: CASSPVRGEWDYGYTF
j_gene: TRBJ2-1; v_gene: TRBV11-3; d_gene: TRBD2; abundance: -; CDR3nt: TGTGCCAGCAGCCTGGGACTAGCGGGGGCAGACAATGAGCAGTTCTTC; CDR3aa: CASSLGLAGADNEQFF
j_gene: TRBJ2-5; v_gene: TRBV9; d_gene: -; abundance: -; CDR3nt: TGTGCCAGCAGCGTAGCGCCCCGGGAAGGCGAGACCCAGTACTTC; CDR3aa: CASSVAPREGETQYF
j_gene: TRBJ1-1; v_gene: TRBV27; d_gene: TRBD1; abundance: -; CDR3nt: TGTGCCAGCAGTTTAAGGGGGCAGGGTGAAGCTTTCTTT; CDR3aa: CASSLRGQGEAFF
j_gene: TRBJ1-5; v_gene: TRBV19; d_gene: -; abundance: -; CDR3nt: TGTGCCAGCCGATCTGCGGGCACAGGGTACAATCAGCCCCAGCATTTT; CDR3aa: CASRSAGTGYNQPQHF
j_gene: TRBJ1-1; v_gene: TRBV7-9; d_gene: -; abundance: -; CDR3nt: TGTGCCAGCAGCCACCGCGGGGGGGGGTCGGCTTTCTTT; CDR3aa: CASSHRGGGSAFF
j_gene: TRBJ1-6; v_gene: TRBV28; d_gene: -; abundance: -; CDR3nt: TGTGCCAGCAGTCTTAAAGTACCCTATAATTCACCCCTCCACTTT; CDR3aa: CASSLKVPYNSPLHF
j_gene: TRBJ1-3; v_gene: TRBV4-3; d_gene: TRBD1; abundance: -; CDR3nt: TGCGCCAGCAGCCAAGAGACTGGGACAGGACAATTCTCTGGAAACACCATATATTTT; CDR3aa: CASSQETGTGQFSGNTIYF
j_gene: TRBJ2-1; v_gene: TRBV4-3; d_gene: -; abundance: -; CDR3nt: TGCGCCAGCAGGGGCGGAGTGGAGGCCTCCTACAATGAGCAGTTCTTC; CDR3aa: CASRGGVEASYNEQFF
j_gene: TRBJ2-3; v_gene: TRBV4-2; d_gene: -; abundance: -; CDR3nt: TGTGCCAGCAGCCAAGACGGAGATACGCAGTATTTT; CDR3aa: CASSQDGDTQYF
j_gene: TRBJ2-7; v_gene: TRBV14; d_gene: -; abundance: -; CDR3nt: TGTGCCAGCAGCCCGACAGGGAGGGAGCAGTACTTC; CDR3aa: CASSPTGREQYF
j_gene: TRBJ2-3; v_gene: TRBV30; d_gene: TRBD2; abundance: -; CDR3nt: TGTGCCTGGAGTCCGGGACTAGCGGGCCCCACAGATACGCAGTATTTT; CDR3aa: CAWSPGLAGPTDTQYF
j_gene: TRBJ2-1; v_gene: TRBV4-2; d_gene: -; abundance: -; CDR3nt: TGTGCCAGCAGCCAAGGGGGCAATGAGCAGTTCTTC; CDR3aa: CASSQGGNEQFF
j_gene: TRBJ2-1; v_gene: TRBV6-6; d_gene: -; abundance: -; CDR3nt: TGTGCCAGCAGTGGTAGAGACGATGAGCAGTTCTTC; CDR3aa: CASSGRDDEQFF
j_gene: TRBJ2-1; v_gene: TRBV5-4; d_gene: -; abundance: once; CDR3nt: TGTGCCAGCAGCTCCCCGCCCAATGAGCAGTTCTTC; CDR3aa: CASSSPPNEQFF
j_gene: TRBJ2-7; v_gene: TRBV5-8; d_gene: TRBD2; abundance: -; CDR3nt: TGTGCCAGCAGTAGGGACTACCTCGAGCAGTACTTC; CDR3aa: CASSRDYLEQYF
j_gene: TRBJ1-6; v_gene: TRBV5-6; d_gene: -; abundance: -; CDR3nt: TGTGCCAGCAGCTTCCAGGGCTATTCACCCCTCCACTTT; CDR3aa: CASSFQGYSPLHF
j_gene: TRBJ2-1; v_gene: TRBV2; d_gene: -; abundance: -; CDR3nt: TGTGCCAGCGGGACAGCGGGGGTGGCCCCCTACAATGAGCAGTTCTTC; CDR3aa: CASGTAGVAPYNEQFF
j_gene: TRBJ2-5; v_gene: TRBV9; d_gene: -; abundance: -; CDR3nt: TGTGCCAGCAGCGTAGGTTTAAGCGCCGGGTTGGGAGAGACCCAGTACTTC; CDR3aa: CASSVGLSAGLGETQYF
j_gene: TRBJ2-5; v_gene: TRBV4-3; d_gene: -; abundance: -; CDR3nt: TGCGCCAGCAGCCCCCGGTACTTCGGCGAGACCCAGTACTTC; CDR3aa: CASSPRYFGETQYF
j_gene: TRBJ2-2; v_gene: TRBV28; d_gene: -; abundance: -; CDR3nt: TGTGCCAGCAGTTTATTTAAGCGAATCACCGGGGAGCTGTTTTTT; CDR3aa: CASSLFKRITGELFF
j_gene: TRBJ1-1; v_gene: TRBV4-1; d_gene: -; abundance: -; CDR3nt: TGCGCCAGCAGCCAAGACAGAGAAGCTTTCTTT; CDR3aa: CASSQDREAFF
j_gene: TRBJ2-1; v_gene: TRBV11-2; d_gene: -; abundance: -; CDR3nt: TGTGCCAGCAGCCCCCCCCAGCGACAGGTCGAGCAGTTCTTC; CDR3aa: CASSPPQRQVEQFF
j_gene: TRBJ1-4; v_gene: TRBV18; d_gene: -; abundance: once; CDR3nt: TGTGCCAGCTCACCCCGGGACCGGCTAAGTGAAAAACTGTTTTTT; CDR3aa: CASSPRDRLSEKLFF
j_gene: TRBJ1-4; v_gene: TRBV30; d_gene: -; abundance: -; CDR3nt: TGTGCCTGGAGTGTGGGCGGCACCTTCACGGGAACTAATGAAAAACTGTTTTTT; CDR3aa: CAWSVGGTFTGTNEKLFF
j_gene: TRBJ2-5; v_gene: TRBV11-2; d_gene: -; abundance: -; CDR3nt: TGTGCCAGCAGCAGGGTAGGCGAGACCCAGTACTTC; CDR3aa: CASSRVGETQYF
j_gene: TRBJ1-1; v_gene: TRBV9; d_gene: TRBD1; abundance: few; CDR3nt: TGTGCCAGCAGCGTAGGACAGGGGGCTTGGGTGAACACTGAAGCTTTCTTT; CDR3aa: CASSVGQGAWVNTEAFF
j_gene: TRBJ1-5; v_gene: TRBV19; d_gene: -; abundance: once; CDR3nt: TGTGCCAGTAGTCCTCCCGGGACGGCGCTCAATCAGCCCCAGCATTTT; CDR3aa: CASSPPGTALNQPQHF
j_gene: TRBJ1-1; v_gene: TRBV19; d_gene: -; abundance: -; CDR3nt: TGTGCCAGTAGTATTCCCACTGAAGCTTTCTTT; CDR3aa: CASSIPTEAFF
j_gene: TRBJ2-1; v_gene: TRBV27; d_gene: TRBD2; abundance: once; CDR3nt: TGTGCCAGCAGTTCCGGGACTAGCGGTAACAATGAGCAGTTCTTC; CDR3aa: CASSSGTSGNNEQFF
j_gene: TRBJ2-7; v_gene: TRBV21-1; d_gene: -; abundance: -; CDR3nt: TGTGCCAGCAGCAAAGGTCCCAGCCCATACGAGCAGTACTTC; CDR3aa: CASSKGPSPYEQYF
j_gene: TRBJ1-1; v_gene: TRBV25-1; d_gene: -; abundance: -; CDR3nt: TGTGCCAGCAGTTTTCGTGGATCCAGGAACACTGAAGCTTTCTTT; CDR3aa: CASSFRGSRNTEAFF
j_gene: TRBJ1-1; v_gene: TRBV13; d_gene: -; abundance: -; CDR3nt: TGTGCCAGCAGCTTAGGGGACGTGCTGACTGAAGCTTTCTTT; CDR3aa: CASSLGDVLTEAFF
j_gene: TRBJ2-6; v_gene: TRBV28; d_gene: -; abundance: -; CDR3nt: TGTGCCAGCAGTCCAACGATTGTGAGGACCTCTGGGGCCAACGTCCTGACTTTC; CDR3aa: CASSPTIVRTSGANVLTF
j_gene: TRBJ1-1; v_gene: TRBV5-6; d_gene: -; abundance: -; CDR3nt: TGTGCCAGCAGCCCCCCCCTGAACACTGAAGCTTTCTTT; CDR3aa: CASSPPLNTEAFF
j_gene: TRBJ2-1; v_gene: TRBV7-9; d_gene: TRBD2; abundance: -; CDR3nt: TGTGCCAGCAGGGGGACTAGCGGGGGTTTTTGGGACAATGAGCAGTTCTTC; CDR3aa: CASRGTSGGFWDNEQFF
j_gene: TRBJ1-1; v_gene: TRBV6-5; d_gene: -; abundance: -; CDR3nt: TGTGCCAGCAGTTACTCGGGGGGGATGAACACTGAAGCTTTCTTT; CDR3aa: CASSYSGGMNTEAFF
j_gene: TRBJ2-3; v_gene: TRBV5-1; d_gene: TRBD2; abundance: -; CDR3nt: TGCGCCAGCAGCTTGGTCGCGGGGGTGGTGACAGATACGCAGTATTTT; CDR3aa: CASSLVAGVVTDTQYF
j_gene: TRBJ1-2; v_gene: TRBV7-9; d_gene: -; abundance: once; CDR3nt: TGTGCCAGCAGCTTAAAGGGCCGGCCAGATCAATACTTC; CDR3aa: CASSLKGRPDQYF
j_gene: TRBJ1-2; v_gene: TRBV7-6; d_gene: -; abundance: -; CDR3nt: TGTGCCAGCAGCCTCATCTGGTACCGGGGATCAAACTATGGCTACACCTTC; CDR3aa: CASSLIWYRGSNYGYTF
j_gene: TRBJ1-1; v_gene: TRBV7-2; d_gene: -; abundance: -; CDR3nt: TGTGCCAGCAGCTTAGGAGTAACTGAAGCTTTCTTT; CDR3aa: CASSLGVTEAFF
j_gene: TRBJ2-7; v_gene: TRBV10-2; d_gene: -; abundance: -; CDR3nt: TGCGCCACCGGGGACGGAGAAAGCTCCTACGAGCAGTACTTC; CDR3aa: CATGDGESSYEQYF
j_gene: TRBJ1-4; v_gene: TRBV13; d_gene: TRBD1; abundance: -; CDR3nt: TGTGCCAGCAGCCGACAGGGGGGAGGTGAAAAACTGTTTTTT; CDR3aa: CASSRQGGGEKLFF
j_gene: TRBJ1-1; v_gene: TRBV7-2; d_gene: TRBD1; abundance: -; CDR3nt: TGTGCCAGCAGCTTAGTCGTCTATACAGGGGTCACTGAAGCTTTCTTT; CDR3aa: CASSLVVYTGVTEAFF
j_gene: TRBJ2-1; v_gene: TRBV9; d_gene: -; abundance: -; CDR3nt: TGTGCCAGCAGCGTATCAGATGAGCAGTTCTTC; CDR3aa: CASSVSDEQFF
j_gene: TRBJ2-2; v_gene: TRBV2; d_gene: TRBD1; abundance: -; CDR3nt: TGTGCCAGCCGCCATGGGGACAGCAACACCGGGGAGCTGTTTTTT; CDR3aa: CASRHGDSNTGELFF
j_gene: TRBJ1-1; v_gene: TRBV4-3; d_gene: -; abundance: -; CDR3nt: TGCGCCAGCAGCCCTGGACGGATGAACACTGAAGCTTTCTTT; CDR3aa: CASSPGRMNTEAFF
j_gene: TRBJ2-7; v_gene: TRBV6-6; d_gene: TRBD1; abundance: -; CDR3nt: TGTGCCAGTGGCATGGGGACAGGGATCTACGAGCAGTACTTC; CDR3aa: CASGMGTGIYEQYF
j_gene: TRBJ1-1; v_gene: TRBV2; d_gene: -; abundance: -; CDR3nt: TGTGCCAGCAGTGCTGACAGCGTGAACACTGAAGCTTTCTTT; CDR3aa: CASSADSVNTEAFF